This T cell receptor beta chain was captured by sequencing in a study of metastatic and nonmetastatic thyroid tumors. Study as a whole: Malignant thyroid and benign thyroid patients provided blood and tumor or nodule tissue whose repertoires were compared. The study, taken as a whole, reports: Benign nodules reportedly had significantly lower TCR beta diversity than malignant thyroid tumors in blood and tumor.

Authors' processing steps: Researchers built a distant-metastasis classifier for papillary thyroid cancer that drew on CDR3 differences across clinicopathological groups. TCRdb used MiXCR to call clones anew from the PCR reads. The V and J calls, along with clone size, are taken from TCRdb and not from the paper's own processing. The table lists about 40,000 clones, about a sixth of them singletons. This clone has a count of ten or more. Its antigen is undetermined. Nobody among the patients had been given any treatment before thyroid surgery. V lost 4 bases to trimming and J lost 4 bases, with 11 bases between them. The CDR3 spans 14 residues. Germline lookup yields CDR1 SGHRS and CDR2 YFSETQ.

Sequencing input: blood. This TCR came from a female donor with papillary thyroid cancer or a benign thyroid nodule (not recorded which). Some clones in this sample may be carry-over from other donors' samples. The chain is built from TRBV5-1 and TRBJ2-2; weak D call: TRBD2 (5 bases). CDR3 DNA: TGCGCCAGCAGCCCGGGATTGTTCACCGGGGAGCTGTTTTTT. Residues: CASSPGLFTGELFF.